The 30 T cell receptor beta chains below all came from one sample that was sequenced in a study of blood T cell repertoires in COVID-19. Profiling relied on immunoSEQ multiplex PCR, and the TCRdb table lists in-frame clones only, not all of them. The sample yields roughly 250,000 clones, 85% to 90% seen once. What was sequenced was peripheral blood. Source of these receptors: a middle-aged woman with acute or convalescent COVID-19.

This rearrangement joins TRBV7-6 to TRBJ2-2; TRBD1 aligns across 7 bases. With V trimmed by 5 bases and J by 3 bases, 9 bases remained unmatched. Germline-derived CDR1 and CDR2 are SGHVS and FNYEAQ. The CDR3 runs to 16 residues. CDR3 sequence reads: CASSPRAGGDTGELFF. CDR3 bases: TGTGCCAGCAGCCCTAGGGCAGGGGGAGACACCGGGGAGCTGTTTTTT.

The CDR3 spells CASSPQEVNTGELFF. DNA of the CDR3: TGTGCCAGCTCACCACAGGAGGTGAACACCGGGGAGCTGTTTTTT. The chain combines TRBV18 with TRBJ2-2; D perhaps matches TRBD2 (5 bases). The CDR3 sequence is 15 residues long. Germline assignment: CDR1 KGHSH and CDR2 LQKENI. Trimming removed 1 base at V and 1 base at J, with 7 bases between.

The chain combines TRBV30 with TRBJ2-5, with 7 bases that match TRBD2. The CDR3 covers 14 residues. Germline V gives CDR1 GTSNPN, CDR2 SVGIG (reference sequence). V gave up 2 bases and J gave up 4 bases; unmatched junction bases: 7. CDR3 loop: CAWSPPAGVETQYF. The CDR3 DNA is TGTGCCTGGAGTCCCCCTGCGGGGGTAGAGACCCAGTACTTC.

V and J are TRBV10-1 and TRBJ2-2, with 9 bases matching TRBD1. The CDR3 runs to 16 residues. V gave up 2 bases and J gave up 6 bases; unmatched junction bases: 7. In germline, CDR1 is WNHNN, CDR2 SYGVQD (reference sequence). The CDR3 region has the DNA TGCGCCAGCAGTGAGGCAGACAGGGGGGAGTCCGGGGAGCTGTTTTTT. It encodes CASSEADRGESGELFF.

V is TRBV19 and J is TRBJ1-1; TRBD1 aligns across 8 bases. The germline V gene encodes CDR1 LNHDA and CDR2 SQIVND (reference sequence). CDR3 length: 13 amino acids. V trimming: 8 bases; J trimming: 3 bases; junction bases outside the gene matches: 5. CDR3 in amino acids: CASAGGAYTEAFF. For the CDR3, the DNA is TGTGCCAGTGCAGGGGGCGCTTACACTGAAGCTTTCTTT. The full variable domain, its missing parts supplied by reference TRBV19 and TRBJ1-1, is DGGITQSPKYLFRKEGQNVTLSCEQNLNHDAMYWYRQDPGQGLRLIYYSQIVNDFQKGDIAEGYSVSREKKESFPLTVTSAQKNPTAFYLCASAGGAYTEAFFGQGTRLTVV.

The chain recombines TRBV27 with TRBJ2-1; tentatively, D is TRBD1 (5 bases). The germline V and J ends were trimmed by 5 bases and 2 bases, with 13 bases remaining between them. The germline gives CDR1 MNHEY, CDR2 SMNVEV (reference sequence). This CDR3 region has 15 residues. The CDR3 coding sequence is TGTGCCAGCAGTCGGACACAAGGCCCCTACAATGAGCAGTTCTTC. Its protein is CASSRTQGPYNEQFF.

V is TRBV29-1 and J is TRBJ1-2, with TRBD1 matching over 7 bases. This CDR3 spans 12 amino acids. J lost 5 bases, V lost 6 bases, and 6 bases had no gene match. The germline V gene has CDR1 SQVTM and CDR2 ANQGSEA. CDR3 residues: CSVLGQKYGYTF. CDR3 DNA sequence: TGCAGCGTCTTGGGACAGAAGTATGGCTACACCTTC.

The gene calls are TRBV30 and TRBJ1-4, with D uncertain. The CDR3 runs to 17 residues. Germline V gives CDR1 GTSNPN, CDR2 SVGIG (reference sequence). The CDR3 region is CTARGSTNLATNEKLFF. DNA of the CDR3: TGTACGGCGCGGGGTTCCACTAATCTTGCAACTAATGAAAAACTGTTTTTT. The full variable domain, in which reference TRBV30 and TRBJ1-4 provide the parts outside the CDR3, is SQTIHQWPATLVQPVGSPLSLECTVEGTSNPNLYWYRQAAGRGLQLLFYSVGIGQISSEVPQNLSASRPQDRQFILSSKKLLLSDSGFYLCTARGSTNLATNEKLFFGSGTQLSVL.

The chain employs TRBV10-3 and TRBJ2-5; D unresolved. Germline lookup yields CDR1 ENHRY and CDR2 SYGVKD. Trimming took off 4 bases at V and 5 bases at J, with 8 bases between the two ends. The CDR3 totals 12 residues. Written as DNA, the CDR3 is TGTGCCATCAGTGGCCCGGAGGAGACCCAGTACTTC. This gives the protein CAISGPEETQYF.

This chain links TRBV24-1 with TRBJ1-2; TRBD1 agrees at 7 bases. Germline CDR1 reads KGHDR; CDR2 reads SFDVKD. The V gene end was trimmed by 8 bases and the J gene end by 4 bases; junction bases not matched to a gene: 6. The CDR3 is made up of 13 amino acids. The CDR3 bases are TGTGCCACCACTGAGGGGGCAGGCTATGGCTACACCTTC. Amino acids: CATTEGAGYGYTF.

The DNA for the CDR3 is TGTGCCAGCAGCTTGCCCCAGGGGACAGTCGAACCTGGGGCCAACGTCCTGACTTTC. This gives the protein CASSLPQGTVEPGANVLTF. The chain links TRBV7-2 to TRBJ2-6; TRBD1 matches at 7 bases. V lost 3 bases, J lost 2 bases, and 13 bases stayed unmatched. From germline, CDR1 is SGHTA and CDR2 FQGNSA. The length of the CDR3 is 19 residues. Full variable domain (outside the CDR3, taken from reference TRBV7-2 and TRBJ2-6): GAGVSQSPSNKVTEKGKDVELRCDPISGHTALYWYRQSLGQGLEFLIYFQGNSAPDKSGLPSDRFSAERTGGSVSTLTIQRTQQEDSAVYLCASSLPQGTVEPGANVLTFGAGSRLTVL.

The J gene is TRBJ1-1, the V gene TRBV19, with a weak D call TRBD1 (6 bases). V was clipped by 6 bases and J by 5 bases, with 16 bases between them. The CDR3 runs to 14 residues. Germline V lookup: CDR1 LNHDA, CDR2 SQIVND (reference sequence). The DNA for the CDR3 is TGTGCCAGTAGCGACAGGTTCGCTGGAACTGAAGCTTTCTTT. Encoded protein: CASSDRFAGTEAFF.

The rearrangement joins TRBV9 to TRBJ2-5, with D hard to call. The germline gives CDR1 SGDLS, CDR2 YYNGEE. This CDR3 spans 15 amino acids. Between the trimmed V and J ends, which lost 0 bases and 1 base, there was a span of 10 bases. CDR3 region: CASSVDYVAQETQYF. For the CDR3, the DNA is TGTGCCAGCAGCGTAGACTACGTAGCCCAAGAGACCCAGTACTTC.

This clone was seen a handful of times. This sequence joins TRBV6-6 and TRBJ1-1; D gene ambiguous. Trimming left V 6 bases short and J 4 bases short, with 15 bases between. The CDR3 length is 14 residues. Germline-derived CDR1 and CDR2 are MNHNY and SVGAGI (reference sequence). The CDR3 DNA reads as TGTGCCAGCAGCCTACGGAGCCTGGGCACTGAAGCTTTCTTT. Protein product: CASSLRSLGTEAFF.

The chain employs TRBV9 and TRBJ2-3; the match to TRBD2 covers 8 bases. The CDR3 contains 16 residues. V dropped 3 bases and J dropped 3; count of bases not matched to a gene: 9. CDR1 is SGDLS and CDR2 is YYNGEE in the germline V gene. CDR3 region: CASSGSSGGRTDTQYF. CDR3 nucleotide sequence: TGTGCCAGCAGCGGTTCTTCGGGGGGGCGTACAGATACGCAGTATTTT.

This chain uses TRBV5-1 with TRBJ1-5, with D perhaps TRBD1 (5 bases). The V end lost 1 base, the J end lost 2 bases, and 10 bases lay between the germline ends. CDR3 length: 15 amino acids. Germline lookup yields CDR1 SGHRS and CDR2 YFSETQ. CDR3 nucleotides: TGCGCCAGCAGCTTGCAGGGTTATGGCAATCAGCCCCAGCATTTT. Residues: CASSLQGYGNQPQHF.

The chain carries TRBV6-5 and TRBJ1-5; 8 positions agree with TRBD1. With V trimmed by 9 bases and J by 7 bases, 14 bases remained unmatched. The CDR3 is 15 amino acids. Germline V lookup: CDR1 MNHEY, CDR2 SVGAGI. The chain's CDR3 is CASQTQGALRQPQHF. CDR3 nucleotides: TGTGCCAGTCAAACTCAGGGGGCTCTCCGGCAGCCCCAGCATTTT.

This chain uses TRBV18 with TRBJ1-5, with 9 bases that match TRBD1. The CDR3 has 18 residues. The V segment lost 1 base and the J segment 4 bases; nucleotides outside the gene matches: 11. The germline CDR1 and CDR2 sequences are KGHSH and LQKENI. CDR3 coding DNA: TGTGCCAGCTCACCACTCCGGACAGGGGTGGGTTCTAATCAGCCCCAGCATTTT. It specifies CASSPLRTGVGSNQPQHF.

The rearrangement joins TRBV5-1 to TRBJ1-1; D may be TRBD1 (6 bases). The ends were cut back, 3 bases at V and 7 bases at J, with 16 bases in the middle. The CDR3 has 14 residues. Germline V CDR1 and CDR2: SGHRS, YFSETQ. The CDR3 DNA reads TGCGCCAGCAGCTCGGACAGAGGTAGCCTTGAAGCTTTCTTT. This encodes CASSSDRGSLEAFF.

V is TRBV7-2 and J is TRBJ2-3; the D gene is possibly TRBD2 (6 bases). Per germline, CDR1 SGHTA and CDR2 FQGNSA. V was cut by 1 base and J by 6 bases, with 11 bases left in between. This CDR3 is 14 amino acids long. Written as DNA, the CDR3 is TGTGCCAGCAGCTTAGTGGCGGGGCCGGATACGCAGTATTTT. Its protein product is CASSLVAGPDTQYF.

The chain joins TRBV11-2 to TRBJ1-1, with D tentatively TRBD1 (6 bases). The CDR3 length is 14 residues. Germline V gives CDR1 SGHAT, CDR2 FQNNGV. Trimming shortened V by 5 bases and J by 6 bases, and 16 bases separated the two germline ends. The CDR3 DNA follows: TGTGCCAGCAGCAGTTTACAGGGATTGTCTGAAGCTTTCTTT. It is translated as CASSSLQGLSEAFF.

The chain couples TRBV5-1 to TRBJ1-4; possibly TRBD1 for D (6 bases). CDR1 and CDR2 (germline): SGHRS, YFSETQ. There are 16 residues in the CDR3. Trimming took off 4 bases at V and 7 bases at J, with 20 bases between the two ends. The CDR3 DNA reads TGCGCCAGCAGCCCCGGAGTGGGGGGGCGCGTTGAAAAACTGTTTTTT. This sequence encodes CASSPGVGGRVEKLFF.

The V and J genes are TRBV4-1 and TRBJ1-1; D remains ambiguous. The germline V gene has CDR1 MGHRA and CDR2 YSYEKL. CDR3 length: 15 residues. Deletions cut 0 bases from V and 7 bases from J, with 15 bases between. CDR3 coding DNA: TGCGCCAGCAGCCAAGAACTATCTTCGGCACTTGAAGCTTTCTTT. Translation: CASSQELSSALEAFF.

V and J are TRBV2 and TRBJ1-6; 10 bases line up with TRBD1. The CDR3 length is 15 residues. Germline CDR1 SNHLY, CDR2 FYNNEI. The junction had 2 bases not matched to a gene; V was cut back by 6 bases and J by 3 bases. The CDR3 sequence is CASRRTGGYNSPLHF. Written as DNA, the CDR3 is TGTGCCAGCAGGAGGACAGGGGGCTATAATTCACCCCTCCACTTT.

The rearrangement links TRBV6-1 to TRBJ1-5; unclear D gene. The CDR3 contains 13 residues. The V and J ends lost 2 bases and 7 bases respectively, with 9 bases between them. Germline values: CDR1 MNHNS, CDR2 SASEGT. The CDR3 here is CASSESAGQPQHF. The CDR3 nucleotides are TGTGCCAGCAGTGAAAGTGCGGGACAGCCCCAGCATTTT.

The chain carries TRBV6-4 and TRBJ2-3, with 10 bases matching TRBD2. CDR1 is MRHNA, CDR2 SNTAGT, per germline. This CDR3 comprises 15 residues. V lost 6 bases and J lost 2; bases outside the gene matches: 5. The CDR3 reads CASSQLAGNTDTQYF. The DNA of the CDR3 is TGTGCCAGCAGCCAACTAGCGGGGAACACAGATACGCAGTATTTT.

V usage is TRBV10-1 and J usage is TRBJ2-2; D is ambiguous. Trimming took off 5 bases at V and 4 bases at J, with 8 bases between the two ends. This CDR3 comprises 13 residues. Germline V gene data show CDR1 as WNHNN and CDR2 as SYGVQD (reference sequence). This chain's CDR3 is CASSPTTTGELFF. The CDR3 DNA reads TGCGCCAGCAGTCCTACTACCACCGGGGAGCTGTTTTTT.

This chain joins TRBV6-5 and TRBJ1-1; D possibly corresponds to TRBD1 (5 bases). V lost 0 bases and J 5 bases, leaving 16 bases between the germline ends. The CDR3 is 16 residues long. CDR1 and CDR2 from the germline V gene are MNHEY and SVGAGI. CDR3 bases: TGTGCCAGCAGTTACTCTGGCGCAGGGAACATAACTGAAGCTTTCTTT. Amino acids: CASSYSGAGNITEAFF.

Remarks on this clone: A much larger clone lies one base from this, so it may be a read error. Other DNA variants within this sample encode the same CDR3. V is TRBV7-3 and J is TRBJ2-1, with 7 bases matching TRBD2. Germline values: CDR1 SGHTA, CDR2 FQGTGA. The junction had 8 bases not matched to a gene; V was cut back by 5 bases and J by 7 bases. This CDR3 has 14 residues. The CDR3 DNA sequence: TGTGCCAGCAGCCCTTTGGGGGGGGTAAATGAGCAGTTCTTC. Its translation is CASSPLGGVNEQFF. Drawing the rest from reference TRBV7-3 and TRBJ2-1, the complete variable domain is GAGVSQTPSNKVTEKGKYVELRCDPISGHTALYWYRQSLGQGPEFLIYFQGTGAADDSGLPNDRFFAVRPEGSVSTLKIQRTERGDSAVYLCASSPLGGVNEQFFGPGTRLTVL.

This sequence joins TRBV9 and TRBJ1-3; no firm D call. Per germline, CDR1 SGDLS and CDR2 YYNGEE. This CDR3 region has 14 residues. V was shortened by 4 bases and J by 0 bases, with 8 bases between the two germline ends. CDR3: CASSLRSSGNTIYF. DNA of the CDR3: TGTGCCAGCAGCTTAAGGAGCTCTGGAAACACCATATATTTT.